This TCR beta chain was sequenced for a study of regulatory T cells in long-lasting Graves disease. Overall study findings and caveats: Newly diagnosed Graves' patients exceeded persistent ones in TCR diversity. Persistent disease showed a preference for TRBV28, TRBJ1-2 and TRBJ2-5.

Germline assignment: CDR1 SGHTA and CDR2 FQGTGA. V lost 5 bases to trimming and J lost 7 bases; unmatched junction nucleotides: 7. There are 16 residues in the CDR3. TCR beta libraries were built with iRepertoire HTBI primers and Arm-PCR of CDR3 regions. One entry per CDR3 protein results from TCRdb running MiXCR on the multiplex PCR reads. Of fewer than 450,000 distinct CDR3 sequences in the sample, 20% to 25% were seen once. This clonotype occurred a few times. Antigen unknown. Time point meaning: persistent/refractory GD, antithyroid drugs over 5 years with positive TRAb. After RNA was extracted from PBMCs, the TCR library was made from it. A peripheral blood sample, around 8.6 milliliters in volume, was drawn into EDTA tubes.

The source was peripheral blood mononuclear cells (PBMCs), collected when the disease was refractory, from a patient treated with antithyroid drugs. The chain couples TRBV7-3 to TRBJ2-2, with 13 positions matching TRBD2. The receptor was derived from a female donor with Graves disease. CDR3 sequence reads: CASSRLAGGNSGELFF. CDR3 in DNA: TGTGCCAGCAGCCGACTAGCGGGAGGAAATAGCGGGGAGCTGTTTTTT. The full variable domain, in which reference TRBV7-3 and TRBJ2-2 provide the parts outside the CDR3, is GAGVSQTPSNKVTEKGKYVELRCDPISGHTALYWYRQSLGQGPEFLIYFQGTGAADDSGLPNDRFFAVRPEGSVSTLKIQRTERGDSAVYLCASSRLAGGNSGELFFGEGSRLTVL.